This section outlines one T cell receptor beta chain sequence together with its context. Its target antigen remains unknown. The sample holds no much larger clone one base away, and base qualities are not on file. Including the terminal cysteine and phenylalanine, the CDR3 comprises 14 residues. The entry retains the CDR3 DNA only, 42 bases that are in frame from base 1. The germline V gene provides CDR1 SGDLS and CDR2 YYNGEE. Trimming takes 6 bases from V and 1 base from J, and the germline ends sit 11 bases apart. The entry originates in a study of Ad26.COV2.S vaccination and SARS-CoV-2 variants (dated by TCRdb to the early 2020s). For context, the study as a whole: The specificity and breadth of SARS-CoV-2-reactive T cell receptors after Ad26.COV2.S vaccination were assessed by TCRbeta repertoire sequencing. A total of 32 samples were included in the TCR-sequenced set, comprising some 20 Ad26.COV2.S vaccine recipients, 5 placebo recipients and 8 SARS-CoV-2 convalescent individuals.

The immunoSEQ Assay was the method used to sequence TCRbeta CDR3 regions. After extraction, genomic DNA underwent amplification by bias-controlled multiplex PCR, followed by high-throughput sequencing. The authors' pipeline ran thus. To quantify the absolute abundance of every unique TCRbeta CDR3 region, sequences were collapsed and filtered. Usable DNA was measured by amplifying reference genes present in all nucleated cells, and TCRbeta template counts were normalized to that usable DNA to estimate T cell fraction. Repertoire TCRs were annotated as SARS-CoV-2-specific when V gene, CDR3 amino acid sequence and J gene were exactly matched to a known reactive TCR set. MIRA supplied the reference SARS-CoV-2 TCR set, which was filtered for enrichment in COVID-19-positive ImmuneCODE repertoires so that public or cross-reactive TCRs were removed. Drawing on the MIRA antigens, annotated TCRs were analysed further at the level of specific ORF or position within ORF. Breadth was defined as the number of annotated unique rearrangements divided by the total number of unique productive rearrangements, and depth was defined as the summed frequency of the annotated unique rearrangements. Two-sided Wilcoxon rank-sum tests were applied when comparing TCR breadth between groups. TCRdb provides this immuneACCESS table in a form limited to in-frame rearrangements. Some clones are lacking; in checked studies, under half of them reflect an unresolved V gene, and why the rest are absent is not known. Clonal size and the V and J genes are those of that table, whereas D and trimming came from the DNA. For this sample there are 150,000 to 200,000 clones; around nine tenths appear just once. About 5.5% of the sample comes from the top ten.

The full study reports these points: Compared with placebo recipients, Ad26.COV2.S recipients showed higher spike-specific TCR breadth (P = 0.0014). Substantial breadth of spike-specific CD8+ and CD4+ T cell responses was reported after vaccination. The authors noted that total T cell responses may have been underestimated by the TCR breadth and depth analyses. Vaccine and placebo recipients had similar non-spike TCR breadth, a finding consistent with the vaccine containing only spike.

Reading the label with the study, this specimen's time point is: individuals recovered from natural SARS-CoV-2 infection. This TCR came from a human donor who had recovered from COVID-19. The material sequenced was peripheral blood, taken after recovery from COVID-19. The rearrangement combines TRBV9 with TRBJ1-3; a tentative D match to TRBD1 spans 6 bases. CDR3 loop: CASNSQGSGNTIYF. The nucleotide sequence is given as TGTGCCAGCAACTCACAGGGATCTGGAAACACCATATATTTT.